These T cell receptor beta chains were read from a single sample in a study of T cells after posttransplantation cyclophosphamide. Only in-frame clones appear in the TCRdb table, and some are missing; sequencing was by immunoSEQ multiplex PCR. In total the sample includes approximately 40,000 clones, none of them seen once. Sequencing was carried out using PBMCs. These receptor sequences come from a man in his forties or fifties in good health, CMV-negative, and a related stem cell transplant donor. Each CDR3 is given with its conserved first and last residue. Fields, in order: V gene, D gene, clone size, J gene, CDR3 DNA, CDR3 protein. D genes are given only for firm matches. A clone size is listed for some rows: how often the clone was seen (once, few, many), or a class if it is expanded.

TRBV4-1,.,many,TRBJ1-6,TGCGCCAGCAGCCAGGGCCCGGGAGACAATTCACCCCTCCACTTT,CASSQGPGDNSPLHF
TRBV6-1,.,many,TRBJ2-3,TGTGCCAGCAGTGAATGGTCCCAGGGGCCAGATACGCAGTATTTT,CASSEWSQGPDTQYF
TRBV19,.,many,TRBJ1-4,TGTGCCAGTAGTCGCCCTCGGGGGGCTTTGGATGAGAAACTGTTTTTT,CASSRPRGALDEKLFF
TRBV11-1,.,many,TRBJ2-5,TGTGCCAGCAGCTTAGCCCTTACTAGTGCGGAGACCCAGTACTTC,CASSLALTSAETQYF
TRBV10-3,TRBD1,many,TRBJ2-5,TGTGCCATCAGTGCCGGACAGGGGGCGACTCAAGAGACCCAGTACTTC,CAISAGQGATQETQYF
TRBV2,.,many,TRBJ2-1,TGTGCCACCTCTCCAAGCGGCTTATCCTACAATGAGCAGTTCTTC,CATSPSGLSYNEQFF
TRBV2,.,many,TRBJ1-1,TGTGCCAGCAGCGTACAGGGGAACACTGAAGCTTTCTTT,CASSVQGNTEAFF
TRBV5-5,.,many,TRBJ2-2,TGTGCCAGCAGCTTGAGGGGGGGGGTTATCACCGGGGAGCTGTTTTTT,CASSLRGGVITGELFF
TRBV7-8,.,many,TRBJ2-1,TGTGCCAGCAGCTTCCTAGAACCCCCCAATGAGCAGTTCTTC,CASSFLEPPNEQFF
TRBV5-4,.,many,TRBJ2-2,TGTGCCAGCAGCTCGGACTACCTTAACACCGGGGAGCTGTTTTTT,CASSSDYLNTGELFF
TRBV7-3,TRBD2,many,TRBJ2-1,TGTGCCAGCAGCGTAGGGACTAGCGGGGTCGATGAGCAGTTCTTC,CASSVGTSGVDEQFF
TRBV6-1,TRBD1,few,TRBJ1-3,TGTGCCAGCAGAACAGGGGTCTACTCTGGAAACACCATGTATTTT,CASRTGVYSGNTMYF
TRBV19,.,many,TRBJ1-6,TGTGCCAGTAGCCCTAAACAGGGCTATAATTCACCCCTCCACTTT,CASSPKQGYNSPLHF
TRBV7-2,.,many,TRBJ1-3,TGTGCCAGCAGCTTAGCGCTACGGCGGTCTGGAAACACCATATATTTT,CASSLALRRSGNTIYF
TRBV4-2,.,many,TRBJ2-6,TGTGCCAGCAGCCAAGAATCGGTAGGGGCCAACGTCCTGACTTTC,CASSQESVGANVLTF
TRBV6-5,.,many,TRBJ2-1,TGTGCCAGCACTAAGAGGGTTGGTCAAACTGAGCAGTTCTTC,CASTKRVGQTEQFF
TRBV7-2,TRBD1,many,TRBJ2-7,TGTGCCAGCAGCTTAGGAGGACAGGGGGACACATCCTACGAGCAGTACTTC,CASSLGGQGDTSYEQYF
TRBV5-1,.,many,TRBJ2-1,TGCGCCAGCAGCTTGGGAGTAAATGAGCAGTTCTTC,CASSLGVNEQFF
TRBV7-8,.,many,TRBJ2-7,TGTGCCAGCAGCTTGGTCCGGGACACAGCGTACGAGCAGTACTTC,CASSLVRDTAYEQYF
TRBV11-2,.,few,TRBJ2-1,TGTGCCAGCAGCTTAACGGGCTCCTACAATGAGCAGTTCTTC,CASSLTGSYNEQFF
TRBV6-1,.,many,TRBJ2-6,TGTGCCAGCACCAGGGGGGCTGGGGCCAACGTCCTGACTTTC,CASTRGAGANVLTF
TRBV19,TRBD1,many,TRBJ2-5,TGTGCCAGTAGGAACAGGGGTGAGGAGACCCAGTACTTC,CASRNRGEETQYF
TRBV15,.,few,TRBJ2-5,TGTGCCACCAGCAGAGAGGGTAGCTTGGAGACCCAGTACTTC,CATSREGSLETQYF
TRBV7-9,TRBD2,.,TRBJ2-3,TGTGCCAGCAGCTTAGTGTTCGGGAGGGCCAGGGCGCAAGATACGCAGTATTTT,CASSLVFGRARAQDTQYF
TRBV7-2,TRBD2,few,TRBJ2-1,TGTGCCAGCAGCTTAACGGTGACGGGAGGGCTCAACAATGAGCAGTTCTTC,CASSLTVTGGLNNEQFF
TRBV4-1,.,many,TRBJ2-7,TGCGCCAGCAGCCAAGATTCAGGGGCAGGGGAGCAGTACTTC,CASSQDSGAGEQYF
TRBV5-1,.,few,TRBJ2-1,TGCGCCAGCAGCTTAGGACAGTCCTACAATGAGCAGTTCTTC,CASSLGQSYNEQFF
TRBV19,TRBD1,many,TRBJ2-3,TGTGCCAGTTCTTTCGACAGGGTCTCAGATACGCAGTATTTT,CASSFDRVSDTQYF
TRBV15,.,many,TRBJ1-4,TGTGCCACCAGCGGACAAGGGACACTGAGTGAAAAACTGTTTTTT,CATSGQGTLSEKLFF
TRBV7-9,TRBD1,few,TRBJ1-1,TGTGCCAGCAGCCTAACGACCGGGACAGGGACCTCTGTTGAAGCTTTCTTT,CASSLTTGTGTSVEAFF
TRBV7-9,TRBD1,many,TRBJ1-1,TGTGCCAGCAGCCCCTTGACAGGGGGGAACACTGAAGCTTTCTTT,CASSPLTGGNTEAFF
TRBV19,.,many,TRBJ1-4,TGTGCCAGTAGTAGATCGACAGCAACTAATGAAAAACTGTTTTTT,CASSRSTATNEKLFF
TRBV11-3,.,.,TRBJ2-5,TGTGCCAGCAGCTTACCCGGACAGTTTGCGGAGACCCAGTACTTC,CASSLPGQFAETQYF
TRBV6-1,TRBD1,many,TRBJ1-6,TGTGCCAGCAGTCAGGGGGTGTCCTATAATTCACCCCTCCACTTT,CASSQGVSYNSPLHF
TRBV5-1,.,many,TRBJ1-5,TGCGCCAGCAGCCCGTCTACGGGCGGGCAGCCCCAGCATTTT,CASSPSTGGQPQHF
TRBV7-2,.,many,TRBJ2-3,TGTGCCAGCAGCACAACAGATACGCAGTATTTT,CASSTTDTQYF
TRBV27,TRBD1,many,TRBJ1-1,TGTGCCAGCCTTGACGGGACAGGGGGCGAAGCTTTCTTT,CASLDGTGGEAFF
TRBV7-2,TRBD1,many,TRBJ1-5,TGTGCCAGCAGCTCCCGGACAGGAACCGGGTATAGCAATCAGCCCCAGCATTTT,CASSSRTGTGYSNQPQHF
TRBV11-2,TRBD2,many,TRBJ2-1,TGTGCCAGCAGCTTTGAATCCGGGACTAGCGGGAGGGGTGAGCAGTTCTTC,CASSFESGTSGRGEQFF
TRBV19,.,many,TRBJ1-5,TGTGCCAGTAGTATCTCGGGACTAGGCAATCAGCCCCAGCATTTT,CASSISGLGNQPQHF
TRBV7-2,TRBD2,few,TRBJ2-5,TGTGCCAGCAGCTTCACGGGAGGAGAGACCCAGTACTTC,CASSFTGGETQYF
TRBV30,.,many,TRBJ2-2,TGTGCCTGGAATCTCCACAGGAGCAAAAACACCGGGGAGCTGTTTTTT,CAWNLHRSKNTGELFF
TRBV4-1,.,many,TRBJ2-2,TGCGCCAGCAGCCATGATACTTCAACCGGGGAGCTGTTTTTT,CASSHDTSTGELFF
TRBV6-1,.,.,TRBJ2-5,TGTGCCAGCAGTGAAAGCTATGAGCAGTACTTC,CASSESYEQYF
TRBV30,.,.,TRBJ2-1,TGTGCCTGGAGTAGACTAGGGAATGAGCAGTTCTTC,CAWSRLGNEQFF
TRBV6-5,TRBD2,few,TRBJ2-1,TGTGCCAGTACTAGCGGGGGGGCCTGGGAGCAGTTCTTC,CASTSGGAWEQFF
TRBV9,TRBD2,few,TRBJ2-1,TGTGCCAGCACCCGGGAGGGCATTTATGAGCAGTTCTTC,CASTREGIYEQFF
TRBV10-2,.,.,TRBJ1-4,TGTGCCACCGCCCTGGTTGGATTGGAGGGAGAAAAACTGTTTTTT,CATALVGLEGEKLFF
TRBV6-1,.,many,TRBJ1-5,TGTGCCAGCAGTGAAGGGGTCCCGGCCGGGAATCAGCCCCAGCATTTT,CASSEGVPAGNQPQHF
TRBV19,.,few,TRBJ1-2,TGTGCCAGTAAGGGGGAGGGGACGAGTCTCTATGGCTACACCTTC,CASKGEGTSLYGYTF
TRBV10-3,TRBD2,many,TRBJ2-1,TGTGCCATCAAATGGGGGACTAGCGGAAATGAGCAGTTCTTC,CAIKWGTSGNEQFF
TRBV28,TRBD1,many,TRBJ1-1,TGTGCCAGCAGTTCAGGACAGGGTCCAAGCACTGAAGCTTTCTTT,CASSSGQGPSTEAFF
TRBV27,.,many,TRBJ1-1,TGTGCCAGCAGACCGGCGGGCCGCACTGAAGCTTTCTTT,CASRPAGRTEAFF
TRBV7-9,.,.,TRBJ2-5,TGTGCCAGCAGCGCAACCGACCGGGACTCTGGGATAGAGACCCAGTACTTC,CASSATDRDSGIETQYF